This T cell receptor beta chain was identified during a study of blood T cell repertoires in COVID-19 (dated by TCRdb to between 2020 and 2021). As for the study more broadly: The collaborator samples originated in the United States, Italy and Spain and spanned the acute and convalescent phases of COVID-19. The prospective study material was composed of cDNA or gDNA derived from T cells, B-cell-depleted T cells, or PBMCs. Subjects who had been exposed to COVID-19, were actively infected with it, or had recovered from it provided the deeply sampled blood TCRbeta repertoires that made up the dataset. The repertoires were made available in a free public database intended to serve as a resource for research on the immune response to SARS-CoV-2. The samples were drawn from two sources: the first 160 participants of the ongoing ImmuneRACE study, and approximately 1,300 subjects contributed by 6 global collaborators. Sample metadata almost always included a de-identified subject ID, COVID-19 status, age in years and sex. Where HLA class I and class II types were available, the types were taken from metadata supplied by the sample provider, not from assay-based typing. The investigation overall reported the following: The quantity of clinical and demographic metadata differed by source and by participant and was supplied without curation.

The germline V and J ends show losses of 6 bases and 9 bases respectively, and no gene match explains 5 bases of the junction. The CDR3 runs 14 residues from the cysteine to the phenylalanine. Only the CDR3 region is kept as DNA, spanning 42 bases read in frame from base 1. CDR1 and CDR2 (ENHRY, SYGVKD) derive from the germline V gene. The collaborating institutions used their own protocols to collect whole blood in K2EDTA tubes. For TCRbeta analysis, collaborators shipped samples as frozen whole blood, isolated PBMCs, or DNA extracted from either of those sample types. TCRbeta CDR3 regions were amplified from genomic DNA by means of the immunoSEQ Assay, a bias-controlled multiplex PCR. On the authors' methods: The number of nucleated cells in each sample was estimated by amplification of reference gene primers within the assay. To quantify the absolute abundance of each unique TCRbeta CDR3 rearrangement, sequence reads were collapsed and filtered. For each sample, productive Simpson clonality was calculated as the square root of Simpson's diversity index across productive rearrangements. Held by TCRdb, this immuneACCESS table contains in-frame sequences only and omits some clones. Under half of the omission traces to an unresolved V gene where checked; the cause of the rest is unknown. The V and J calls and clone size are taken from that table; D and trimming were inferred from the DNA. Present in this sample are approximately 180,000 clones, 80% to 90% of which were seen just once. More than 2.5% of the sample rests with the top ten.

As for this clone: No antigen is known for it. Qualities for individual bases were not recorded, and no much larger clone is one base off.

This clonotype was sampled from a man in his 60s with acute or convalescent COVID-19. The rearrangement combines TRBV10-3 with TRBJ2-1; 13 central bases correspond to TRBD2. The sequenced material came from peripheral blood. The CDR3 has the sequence CAISGLAGEGEQFF. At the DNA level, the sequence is TGTGCCATCAGCGGACTAGCGGGAGAGGGTGAGCAGTTCTTC.